The next 12 T cell receptor beta chains were all read from a single sample in a study of T cell repertoires in ileal Crohn's disease (dated 2019 in TCRdb). Libraries were constructed by the immunoSEQ multiplex PCR assay. TCRdb mirrors the immuneACCESS table, restricted to in-frame sequences. Some clones are absent from its copies; in checked studies, under half trace to an unresolved V gene, and the reason for the others is unknown. In all, the sample holds about 370 clones, and roughly four fifths of those were seen once. The ten top clones hold around 9.3% of the sample. The meaning of the sample's time point label: sorted mucosal CD4 T cells. Lamina propria lymphocytes from surgical specimens were isolated on a Ficoll-hypaque gradient before cell sorting. The specimen sequenced was CD4+ T cells sorted from the ileum. The source is an adult with Crohn's disease.

The chain recombines TRBV7-2 with TRBJ1-3, with D possibly being TRBD1 (5 bases). CDR3 length equals 15 residues. CDR1 SGHTA and CDR2 FQGNSA come from the germline V gene. V lost 5 bases and J 2 bases, leaving 13 bases between the germline ends. The CDR3 coding sequence is TGTGCCAGCAGCCAGGGCTGGGGGGCTGGAAACACCATATATTTT. It is translated as CASSQGWGAGNTIYF.

The chain combines TRBV5-1 with TRBJ1-3, with 10 nucleotides matching TRBD1. Trimming removed 2 bases from V and 2 bases from J; junction bases left unmatched: 4. There are 16 residues in the CDR3. Looked up from germline, CDR1 is SGHRS and CDR2 is YFSETQ. CDR3 bases: TGCGCCAGCAGCTTAACCGGGACAGGGGCTGGAAACACCATATATTTT. Amino acid sequence: CASSLTGTGAGNTIYF.

The V and J genes are TRBV15 and TRBJ2-5; no clear D. The ends were cut back, 0 bases at V and 4 bases at J, with 6 bases in the middle. The CDR3 is made up of 13 amino acids. CDR1 is LNHNV and CDR2 is YYDKDF in the germline V gene (reference sequence). CDR3 region: CATSRDSGETQYF. DNA for the CDR3: TGTGCCACCAGCAGAGATTCAGGAGAGACCCAGTACTTC.

The chain carries TRBV5-6 and TRBJ2-5, with D possibly TRBD2 on 7 matching bases. Trimming took 2 bases from V and 2 from J, leaving 13 bases between them. This CDR3 region has 15 residues. Germline-derived CDR1 and CDR2 are SGHDT and YYEEEE. The CDR3 DNA follows: TGTGCCAGCAGCTTCCGGGGGGCCACACAAGAGACCCAGTACTTC. Its protein is CASSFRGATQETQYF.

The chain has TRBV15 and TRBJ1-2; tentatively, D is TRBD1 (5 bases). CDR1 is LNHNV, CDR2 YYDKDF, per germline (reference sequence). V was clipped by 1 base and J by 4 bases, with 10 bases between them. This CDR3 is 14 amino acids long. In DNA, the CDR3 is TGTGCCACCAGCAGAGTAAGGGGATCCTATGGCTACACCTTC. Its protein product is CATSRVRGSYGYTF.

This sequence joins TRBV10-1 and TRBJ1-1, with 8 bases matching TRBD1. The germline CDR1 and CDR2 sequences are WNHNN and SYGVQD (reference sequence). The CDR3 loop spans 14 amino acids. V lost 2 bases to trimming and J lost 3 bases; unmatched junction nucleotides: 2. The CDR3 DNA is TGCGCCAGCAGTGAGAACAGGGGGTACACTGAAGCTTTCTTT. Protein: CASSENRGYTEAFF.

This clone was recorded a few times. The rearrangement joins TRBV6-5 to TRBJ2-7; possibly TRBD2 for D (6 bases). CDR1 is MNHEY, CDR2 SVGAGI, per germline. The length of the CDR3 is 12 residues. The V gene lost 1 base and the J gene lost 10 bases, with 11 bases spanning the gap. CDR3 in DNA: TGTGCCAGCAGTTACTTGAACGGGGGACAGTACTTC. The encoded protein is CASSYLNGGQYF.

This clone appeared a single time. The rearrangement links TRBV19 to TRBJ1-6; D is undetermined. Trimming removed 7 bases from V and 0 bases from J, with 7 bases in between. The CDR3 totals 14 residues. Germline-derived CDR1 and CDR2 are LNHDA and SQIVND (reference sequence). In nucleotides, the CDR3 is TGTGCCAGTACTCATAGCTCCTATAATTCACCCCTCCACTTT. The encoded protein is CASTHSSYNSPLHF.

V and J are TRBV4-1 and TRBJ2-5, with D perhaps TRBD2 (7 bases). The CDR3 has 17 residues. Deletions cut 1 base from V and 2 bases from J, with 17 bases between. Germline V gene sequence: CDR1 MGHRA, CDR2 YSYEKL. CDR3 coding DNA: TGCGCCAGCAGCCAAGTGGGCGGGGGCCGCCTTCAAGAGACCCAGTACTTC. It specifies CASSQVGGGRLQETQYF.

This chain joins TRBV6-6 and TRBJ2-3, with 15 bases identical to TRBD2. This CDR3 spans 16 amino acids. Per the germline V gene, CDR1 is MNHNY and CDR2 is SVGAGI (reference sequence). V trimming: 6 bases; J trimming: 0 bases; junction bases outside the gene matches: 1. DNA of the CDR3: TGTGCCAGCAGGGGGACTAGCGGGGGGAGCACAGATACGCAGTATTTT. This gives the protein CASRGTSGGSTDTQYF.

The rearrangement joins TRBV2 to TRBJ1-1, with 7 bases that match TRBD1. Germline loops: CDR1 SNHLY, CDR2 FYNNEI. This CDR3 has 13 amino acids. V trimming: 7 bases; J trimming: 4 bases; junction bases outside the gene matches: 6. The CDR3 bases are TGTGCCAGCACAAGACAGGGTACCACTGAAGCTTTCTTT. It translates to CASTRQGTTEAFF.

This clone turned up a few times. V usage is TRBV5-4 and J usage is TRBJ1-2, with TRBD1 matching 12 bases. The CDR3 loop spans 14 amino acids. The germline V gene has CDR1 SGHNT and CDR2 YYREEE (reference sequence). Trimming at V came to 5 bases and at J to 6 bases, leaving 5 bases not matched to a gene. In DNA form, the CDR3 reads TGTGCCAGCAGTTGGGACAGGGGGCTGGATGGCTACACCTTC. Its translation: CASSWDRGLDGYTF.